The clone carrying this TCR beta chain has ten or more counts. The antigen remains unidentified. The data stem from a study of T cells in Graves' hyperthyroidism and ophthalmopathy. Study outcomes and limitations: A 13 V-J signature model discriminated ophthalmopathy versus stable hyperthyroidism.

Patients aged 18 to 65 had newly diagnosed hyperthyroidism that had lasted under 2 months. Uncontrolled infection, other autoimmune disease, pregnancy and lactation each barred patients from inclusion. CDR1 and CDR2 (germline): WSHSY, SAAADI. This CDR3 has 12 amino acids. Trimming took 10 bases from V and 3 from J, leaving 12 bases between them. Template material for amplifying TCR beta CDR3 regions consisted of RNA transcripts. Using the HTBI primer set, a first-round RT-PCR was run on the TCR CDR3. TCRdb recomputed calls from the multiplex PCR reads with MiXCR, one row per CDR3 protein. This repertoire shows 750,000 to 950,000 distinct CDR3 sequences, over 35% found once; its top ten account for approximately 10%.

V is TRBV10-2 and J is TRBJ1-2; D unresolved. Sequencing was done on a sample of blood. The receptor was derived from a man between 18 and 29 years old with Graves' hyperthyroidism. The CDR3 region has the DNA TGCGCCAACTTATCACACGACTATGGCTACACCTTC. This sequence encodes CANLSHDYGYTF.